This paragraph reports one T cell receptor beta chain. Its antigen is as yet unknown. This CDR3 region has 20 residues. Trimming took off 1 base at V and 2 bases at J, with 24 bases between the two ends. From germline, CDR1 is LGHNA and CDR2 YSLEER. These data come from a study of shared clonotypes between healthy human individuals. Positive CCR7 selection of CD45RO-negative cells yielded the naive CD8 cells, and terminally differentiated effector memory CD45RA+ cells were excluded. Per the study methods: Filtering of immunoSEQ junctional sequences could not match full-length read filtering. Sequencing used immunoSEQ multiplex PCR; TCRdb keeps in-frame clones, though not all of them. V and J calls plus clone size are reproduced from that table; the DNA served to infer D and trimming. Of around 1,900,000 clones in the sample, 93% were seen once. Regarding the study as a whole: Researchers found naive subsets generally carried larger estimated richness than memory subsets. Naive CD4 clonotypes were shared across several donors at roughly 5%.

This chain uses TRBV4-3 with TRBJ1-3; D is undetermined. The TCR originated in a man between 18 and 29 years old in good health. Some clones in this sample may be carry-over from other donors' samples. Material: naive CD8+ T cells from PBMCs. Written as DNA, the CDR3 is TGCGCCAGCAGCCAAGTTCATTTCAGGTTGACCAGAGACCCTGGAAACACCATATATTTT. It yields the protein CASSQVHFRLTRDPGNTIYF.